This TCR beta chain was observed in a study of T cell responses to AZD1222 COVID-19 vaccine. TCRdb keeps only in-frame clones here, not all; method: immunoSEQ multiplex PCR. The table lists about 100,000 clones, 88% of them singletons. Between the trimmed V and J ends, which lost 3 bases and 4 bases, there was a span of 9 bases. This CDR3 has 13 amino acids. In germline, CDR1 is MRHNA, CDR2 SNTAGT. This clonotype was sampled from an adult in good health. The sample in question was peripheral blood, obtained on day 0 of AZD1222 vaccination. This chain uses TRBV6-4 with TRBJ1-1, with a weak D call TRBD1 (6 bases). DNA of the CDR3: TGTGCCAGCAGTGAAGCACAGGGCACTGAAGCTTTCTTT. Protein: CASSEAQGTEAFF.